The entry below gives a single T cell receptor (beta chain) sequence along with its context. Different DNA sequences within this sample yield the same CDR3. Seattle cases were enrolled at active infection and followed longitudinally. The data stem from a study of blood T cell repertoires in COVID-19. Overall study context: Samples came from the United States, Italy and Spain, spanning acute and convalescent COVID-19. PBMCs, B-cell-depleted T cells, or T cells were the source of the cDNA or gDNA that made up the material.

Original handling: The authors estimated nucleated cell counts from reference gene primer amplification. Assay used: immunoSEQ multiplex PCR; TCRdb lists only in-frame clones, some missing. V and J calls and clone size are given by that table; D and trimming were obtained from the DNA. The sample records about 190,000 clones, 70% to 85% being singletons. CDR1 SGHRS and CDR2 YFSETQ come from the germline V gene. The CDR3 consists of 14 residues. Trimming removed 0 bases from V and 0 bases from J, with 4 bases in between. The V gene is TRBV5-1, the J gene TRBJ1-5, with no clear D. The receptor's source is a man at least 80 years old with COVID-19, enrolled during active disease. Sequencing was carried out using peripheral blood. The CDR3 coding sequence is TGCGCCAGCAGCTTGGACGGTAGCAATCAGCCCCAGCATTTT. Protein product: CASSLDGSNQPQHF.